Described below is a single T cell receptor beta chain sequence and its context. The antigen remains undetermined. The length of the CDR3 is 15 residues. V was pared by 10 bases and J by 0 bases, with 16 bases between. Germline V gives CDR1 SGHVS, CDR2 FQNEAQ. TCRdb's table, derived via immunoSEQ multiplex PCR, lists solely in-frame clones and lacks some. The sample carries approximately 340,000 clones, over 65% recorded once. This record belongs to a study of shared clonotypes between healthy human individuals. Findings of the study overall: A generally larger estimated richness was seen in naive subsets than in memory subsets.

The gene calls are TRBV7-8 and TRBJ1-5, with D unresolved. The sequence came from a man aged 25 to 45 in good health. The sequencing sample was made of memory CD4+ T cells sorted from blood. Subset noted: CD45RA-negative fraction. CDR3 sequence: CATTRTAPSNQPQHF. The CDR3 bases are TGTGCCACCACCCGAACGGCTCCTAGCAATCAGCCCCAGCATTTT.